This T cell receptor (beta chain) was sequenced for a study of blood T cell repertoires in COVID-19. Study-wide context: Sources were T cells, B-cell-depleted T cells, or PBMCs; the material itself was cDNA or gDNA.

The CDR3 spans 17 residues. CDR1 and CDR2 (germline): MDHEN, SYDVKM. V gave up 8 bases and J gave up 1 base; unmatched junction bases: 14. Authors' methods: Estimation of nucleated cell counts relied on the amplification of reference gene primers. The protocol was immunoSEQ multiplex PCR, while the TCRdb copy is restricted to in-frame clones and leaves out a portion. V and J calls and clone size are given by that table; D and trimming were obtained from the DNA. This sample has a few hundred thousand clones; approximately 86% occur once, and the top ten carry approximately 1.4%. This chain links TRBV28 with TRBJ1-5; 7 positions match TRBD1. This sequence was found in a man at least 80 years old with acute or convalescent COVID-19. Input material: peripheral blood. The CDR3 bases are TGTGCCAGCCTCCAGGGGGGCGAACAAGAGAGCAATCAGCCCCAGCATTTT. Translation gives CASLQGGEQESNQPQHF.